The next 23 T cell receptor beta chains were all read from a single sample in a study of long-term antiretroviral therapy in people with HIV. The libraries were made with immunoSEQ v3.0 at survey level. The method was immunoSEQ multiplex PCR; TCRdb's version includes in-frame clones alone and lacks a portion of them. The repertoire holds about 28,000 clones, with roughly 96% as singletons. The sample was unsorted PBMCs, taken 6 to 6.5 years after starting antiretroviral therapy. Receptor source: a man aged 25 to 45 with HIV.

CDR3 protein: CASSLMLADTQYF. The CDR3, as DNA: TGTGCCAGCAGCTTAATGTTGGCAGATACGCAGTATTTT. This chain links TRBV7-6 with TRBJ2-3; D uncertain. Germline CDR1 is SGHVS and CDR2 is FNYEAQ. The CDR3 is 13 residues long. The germline V and J ends were trimmed by 2 bases and 4 bases, with 7 bases remaining between them.

The CDR3 region is CASTLRPPQRDNYNEQFF. Written as DNA, the CDR3 is TGTGCCAGCACACTCCGGCCCCCCCAGCGGGACAACTACAATGAGCAGTTCTTC. This chain links TRBV7-2 with TRBJ2-1, with D maybe TRBD2 (7 bases). The germline CDR1 and CDR2 sequences are SGHTA and FQGNSA. Trimming took off 7 bases at V and 3 bases at J, with 25 bases between the two ends. There are 18 residues in the CDR3.

This sequence joins TRBV2 and TRBJ1-4; D perhaps matches TRBD1 (6 bases). The V and J ends lost 4 bases and 6 bases respectively, with 9 bases between them. This CDR3 has 13 residues. Looked up from germline, CDR1 is SNHLY and CDR2 is FYNNEI. The CDR3 DNA is TGTGCCAGCAGTGGGGACACGTATGAAAAACTGTTTTTT. Residues: CASSGDTYEKLFF.

V and J are TRBV2 and TRBJ2-2, with TRBD2 as a possible D gene (5 bases). Germline assignment: CDR1 SNHLY and CDR2 FYNNEI. The CDR3 runs 13 residues. V was shortened by 8 bases and J by 3 bases, with 10 bases between the two germline ends. The CDR3 coding sequence is TGTGCCAGCGAGGGCCAATACACCGGGGAGCTGTTTTTT. Translating it yields CASEGQYTGELFF.

The chain recombines TRBV7-9 with TRBJ2-1; 8 nucleotides align to TRBD1. V lost 5 bases and J lost 1; bases outside the gene matches: 7. Germline loops: CDR1 SEHNR, CDR2 FQNEAQ (reference sequence). This CDR3 comprises 16 residues. The CDR3 region has the DNA TGTGCCAGCAGCACAAACAGGGGGAAGTCCTACAATGAGCAGTTCTTC. Its protein product is CASSTNRGKSYNEQFF.

This rearrangement joins TRBV7-8 to TRBJ2-3; 9 bases are a match to TRBD2. The CDR3 runs 18 residues. Germline trimming cut 7 bases from V and 5 bases from J; bases unmatched to any gene: 19. Germline-derived CDR1 and CDR2 are SGHVS and FQNEAQ. The DNA of the CDR3 is TGTGCCAGCAAGAGGATAGTGGGCGGGAGGGGACTAGGAGATACGCAGTATTTT. This sequence encodes CASKRIVGGRGLGDTQYF.

The chain recombines TRBV30 with TRBJ1-5, with D perhaps matching TRBD1 (5 bases). CDR1 is GTSNPN, CDR2 SVGIG, per germline (reference sequence). The CDR3 is 15 residues long. The germline V and J ends were trimmed by 2 bases and 9 bases, with 20 bases remaining between them. CDR3 region: CAWSYGGTNSGPQHF. CDR3 bases: TGTGCCTGGAGTTATGGGGGGACCAACTCTGGGCCCCAGCATTTT.

This clone was seen just once. The rearrangement joins TRBV5-1 to TRBJ1-2; D remains ambiguous. CDR3 size: 15 residues. Trimming removed 1 base from V and 2 bases from J, with 12 bases in between. Germline values: CDR1 SGHRS, CDR2 YFSETQ. CDR3: CASSLTYGRNYGYTF. CDR3 bases: TGCGCCAGCAGCTTGACCTACGGTAGGAACTATGGCTACACCTTC. The variable domain in full, completed from reference TRBV5-1 and TRBJ1-2, reads KAGVTQTPRYLIKTRGQQVTLSCSPISGHRSVSWYQQTPGQGLQFLFEYFSETQRNKGNFPGRFSGRQFSNSRSEMNVSTLELGDSALYLCASSLTYGRNYGYTFGSGTRLTVV.

The chain has TRBV19 and TRBJ2-5, with 10 nucleotides matching TRBD2. This CDR3 comprises 15 residues. The germline gives CDR1 LNHDA, CDR2 SQIVND (reference sequence). J lost 5 bases, V lost 4 bases, and 7 bases had no gene match. The chain's CDR3 is CASSTEREGHETQYF. The CDR3 DNA follows: TGTGCCAGTAGTACAGAGCGGGAGGGCCATGAGACCCAGTACTTC.

The chain uses TRBV19 and TRBJ1-1; 9 bases are shared with TRBD1. Germline CDR1 is LNHDA and CDR2 is SQIVND (reference sequence). V dropped 5 bases and J dropped 2; count of bases not matched to a gene: 3. CDR3 size: 14 residues. CDR3 DNA sequence: TGTGCCAGTAGTCGGGACAGGGATAACACTGAAGCTTTCTTT. Amino acids: CASSRDRDNTEAFF.

This chain links TRBV27 with TRBJ1-4, with TRBD1 as a possible D gene (6 bases). Per the germline V gene, CDR1 is MNHEY and CDR2 is SMNVEV (reference sequence). The CDR3 sequence is 14 residues long. V lost 3 bases to trimming and J lost 8 bases, with 13 bases between them. CDR3 sequence (DNA): TGTGCCAGCAGTTTTTCGGGCAGGGGAGAAAAACTGTTTTTT. Translating gives CASSFSGRGEKLFF.

This CDR3 reads CASSLRTSGRAISSNEQFF. Here the CDR3 DNA reads TGTGCCAGCAGTCTGCGGACTAGCGGGAGGGCCATAAGTAGTAATGAGCAGTTCTTC. The chain is built from TRBV27 and TRBJ2-1; 15 bases are a match to TRBD2. The germline CDR1 and CDR2 sequences are MNHEY and SMNVEV (reference sequence). The CDR3 is 19 residues long. V shed 5 bases, J shed 7 bases, and the junction held 15 bases outside the gene matches.

The J gene is TRBJ1-2, the V gene TRBV6-6; D is unresolved. V shed 4 bases and J shed 5 bases, with 8 bases lying between them. CDR3 length equals 12 residues. The germline gives CDR1 MNHNY, CDR2 SVGAGI (reference sequence). The chain's CDR3 is CASSLTDYGYTF. CDR3 sequence (DNA): TGTGCCAGCAGTTTGACGGATTATGGCTACACCTTC.

The chain links TRBV7-9 to TRBJ2-2; 12 nucleotides match TRBD2. Germline V gene lookup returns CDR1 SEHNR and CDR2 FQNEAQ (reference sequence). J lost 5 bases, V lost 5 bases, and 6 bases had no gene match. There are 16 residues in the CDR3. The CDR3, as DNA: TGTGCCAGCAGCCCTGGCGGACTAGCGGGAACCGGGGAGCTGTTTTTT. The encoded protein is CASSPGGLAGTGELFF.

The chain has TRBV5-4 and TRBJ2-2; possible D gene TRBD1, 6 bases. V lost 4 bases and J 7 bases, leaving 14 bases between the germline ends. Germline V gene data show CDR1 as SGHNT and CDR2 as YYREEE (reference sequence). This CDR3 comprises 14 residues. The CDR3 loop is CASSRSPGDGELFF. The CDR3 bases are TGTGCCAGCAGCCGTAGCCCAGGGGACGGGGAGCTGTTTTTT.

Comments on this clone: The junction and the germline gene differ at one end; a read error may be behind it. V usage is TRBV7-7 and J usage is TRBJ2-7, with a tentative D call TRBD2 (6 bases). The CDR3 covers 15 residues. Per germline, CDR1 SSHAT and CDR2 FNYEAQ (reference sequence). The CDR3 sequence is CASSLAKGGAYEQYF. The CDR3 nucleotides are TGTGCTAGCAGCTTAGCGAAAGGAGGGGCCTACGAGCAGTACTTC.

The V and J genes are TRBV6-4 and TRBJ2-2; 10 nucleotides line up with TRBD1. Losses at the gene ends were 2 bases for V and 6 bases for J; bases not matched to a gene: 0. Germline CDR1 MRHNA, CDR2 SNTAGT. This CDR3 comprises 14 residues. The CDR3 DNA follows: TGTGCCAGCAGTGACGGGACAGGGGCCGGGGAGCTGTTTTTT. Translated: CASSDGTGAGELFF.

J is TRBJ2-4 and V is TRBV25-1; a weak D match, TRBD1 (6 bases). CDR3 length: 15 residues. Trimming left V 3 bases short and J 6 bases short, with 15 bases between. CDR1 and CDR2 (germline): MGHDK, SYGVNS. CDR3 nucleotide sequence: TGTGCCAGCAGTGACCCAGGGGATGTGAGAAACATTCAGTACTTC. This sequence encodes CASSDPGDVRNIQYF.

Comment on this clone: Other DNA sequences in the sample encode the same CDR3. The rearrangement uses TRBV6-5 and TRBJ2-7; tentatively, D is TRBD1 (5 bases). CDR1 and CDR2 (germline): MNHEY, SVGAGI. V was cut by 0 bases and J by 5 bases, with 11 bases left in between. This CDR3 comprises 14 residues. The CDR3 sequence: CASSYSPGRDEQYF. The CDR3 region has the DNA TGTGCCAGCAGTTACTCGCCAGGGCGCGACGAGCAGTACTTC.

The CDR3 loop is CASLGQPLAKNIQYF. The DNA of the CDR3 is TGCGCCAGCCTCGGACAGCCTCTAGCCAAAAACATTCAGTACTTC. The J gene is TRBJ2-4, the V gene TRBV10-2; D is perhaps TRBD1 (6 bases). Deletions cut 8 bases from V and 0 bases from J, with 14 bases between. Per the germline V gene, CDR1 is WSHSY and CDR2 is SAAADI. This CDR3 region has 15 residues.

The chain combines TRBV5-1 with TRBJ1-1; 9 bases align to TRBD1. This CDR3 is built from 14 residues. Germline-derived CDR1 and CDR2 are SGHRS and YFSETQ. J was trimmed by 8 bases and V by 0 bases; bases with no gene match: 5. CDR3 in amino acids: CASSLGQGGIEAFF. The CDR3 DNA reads TGCGCCAGCAGCTTGGGACAGGGGGGGATCGAAGCTTTCTTT.

The V and J genes are TRBV7-2 and TRBJ2-7, with 7 bases matching TRBD1. The trim removed 4 bases at V and 0 bases at J, leaving 9 bases unmatched. CDR3 size: 16 residues. The V gene's germline CDR1 is SGHTA and CDR2 FQGNSA. Here the CDR3 reads CASSSISGGLSYEQYF. Here the CDR3 DNA reads TGTGCCAGCAGCTCCATCTCAGGGGGTCTCTCCTACGAGCAGTACTTC.

The rearrangement links TRBV7-8 to TRBJ1-1; no reliable D call. Germline V gives CDR1 SGHVS, CDR2 FQNEAQ. CDR3 size: 14 residues. V was shortened by 5 bases and J by 0 bases, with 10 bases between the two germline ends. The CDR3 bases are TGTGCCAGCAGCCCGGGATCGTTGAACACTGAAGCTTTCTTT. It codes for CASSPGSLNTEAFF.